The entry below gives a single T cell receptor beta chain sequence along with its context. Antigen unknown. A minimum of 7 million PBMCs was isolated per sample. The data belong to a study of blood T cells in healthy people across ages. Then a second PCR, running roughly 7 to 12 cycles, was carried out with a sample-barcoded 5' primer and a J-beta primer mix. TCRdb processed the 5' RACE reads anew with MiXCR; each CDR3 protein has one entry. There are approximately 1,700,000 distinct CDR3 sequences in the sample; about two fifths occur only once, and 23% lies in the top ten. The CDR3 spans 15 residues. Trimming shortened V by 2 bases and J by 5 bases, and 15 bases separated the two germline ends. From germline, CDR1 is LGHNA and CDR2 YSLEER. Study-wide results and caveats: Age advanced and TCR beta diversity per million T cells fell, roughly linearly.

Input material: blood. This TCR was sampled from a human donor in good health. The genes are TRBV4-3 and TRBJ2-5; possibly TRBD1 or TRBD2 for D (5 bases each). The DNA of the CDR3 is TGCGCCAGCAGCCAATCAGGGACGGGTGGGGAGACCCAGTACTTC. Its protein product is CASSQSGTGGETQYF.